A selection of T cell receptor beta chains follows, all from one sample in a study of T cell repertoires in cytomegalovirus infection. TCRdb reprocessed the reads with MiXCR, giving one entry per CDR3 protein. The table has 400,000 to 550,000 distinct CDR3 sequences, about 11% seen once. Sequenced: PBMCs. These receptors were obtained from a human donor in good health (CMV status not recorded). Some clones in this sample may be carry-over from other donors' samples. The CDR3 runs from the conserved cysteine through the conserved F or W. The D gene is left open where the match is weak. Some rows have no size entry. The others give once, few or many, or a class for an expanded clone.

cdr3_length | j_call | d_call | clone_size | v_call | cdr3_aa | cdr3_nt
14 | TRBJ1-2 | TRBD1 | - | TRBV20-1 | CSARDLGGGPGYTF | TGCAGTGCTAGAGATCTAGGAGGGGGCCCTGGCTACACCTTC
15 | TRBJ2-5 | TRBD2 | many | TRBV10-3 | CAISSLAGDGETQYF | TGTGCCATCAGTTCTCTAGCGGGAGATGGCGAGACCCAGTACTTC
14 | TRBJ2-1 | TRBD2 | - | TRBV20-1 | CSASVPAGVNEQFF | TGCAGTGCTAGTGTTCCAGCGGGGGTCAATGAGCAGTTCTTC
16 | TRBJ1-2 | TRBD1 | many | TRBV19 | CASSRGQARTNYGYTF | TGTGCCAGTAGCCGTGGACAGGCCCGCACTAACTATGGCTACACCTTC
15 | TRBJ2-5 | TRBD2 | many | TRBV7-3 | CASSLAASGQETQYF | TGTGCCAGCAGCTTAGCGGCTAGCGGCCAAGAGACCCAGTACTTC
12 | TRBJ2-3 | - | - | TRBV29-1 | CSGQVLTDTQYF | TGCAGCGGGCAGGTTCTCACAGATACGCAGTATTTT
16 | TRBJ1-1 | TRBD1 | many | TRBV7-2 | CASNRVPQGGNTEAFF | TGTGCCAGCAACCGAGTCCCGCAGGGGGGTAACACTGAAGCTTTCTTT
14 | TRBJ1-1 | - | few | TRBV29-1 | CSVRPLLGDTEAFF | TGCAGCGTCAGACCACTGCTGGGGGACACTGAAGCTTTCTTT
14 | TRBJ1-1 | TRBD1 | many | TRBV5-1 | CASSSSGTGAEAFF | TGCGCCAGCAGCTCCTCCGGGACAGGCGCTGAAGCTTTCTTT
15 | TRBJ2-3 | - | many | TRBV5-1 | CASSPLVRDTDTQYF | TGCGCCAGCAGCCCGTTGGTGCGGGACACAGATACGCAGTATTTT
16 | TRBJ1-3 | TRBD1 | - | TRBV20-1 | CSAENSGTGGGNTIYF | TGCAGTGCTGAGAATTCCGGGACAGGTGGTGGAAACACCATATATTTT
12 | TRBJ2-7 | - | few | TRBV28 | CASSSEYYEQYF | TGTGCCAGCAGTTCGGAGTACTACGAGCAGTACTTC
12 | TRBJ2-5 | - | few | TRBV19 | CASSRGKETQYF | TGTGCCAGTAGTCGGGGCAAGGAGACCCAGTACTTC